These 4 T cell receptor beta chains originate from one sample sequenced in a study of blood T cells in healthy people across ages. A second PCR of roughly 7 to 11 cycles used a sample-barcoded 5' primer and a J-beta primer mix. Each CDR3 protein gets one entry after TCRdb re-called the 5' RACE reads with MiXCR. Of about 1.6 million distinct CDR3 sequences listed, roughly 32% are singletons. The sample taken for sequencing was blood. All receptors come from a woman in her twenties or thirties in good health.

This clonotype was found many times. The rearrangement links TRBV29-1 to TRBJ2-3; D not resolved. CDR3 length: 14 amino acids. Germline V CDR1 and CDR2: SQVTM, ANQGSEA. The V end lost 0 bases, the J end lost 1 base, and 8 bases lay between the germline ends. DNA for the CDR3: TGCAGCGTTGAAGATCTGCCCGGCACAGATACGCAGTATTTT. Its protein is CSVEDLPGTDTQYF.

This rearrangement joins TRBV7-9 to TRBJ2-5; 9 bases are shared with TRBD2. The CDR3 runs to 17 residues. CDR1 SEHNR and CDR2 FQNEAQ come from the germline V gene (reference sequence). Trimming took 4 bases from V and 1 from J; bases not matched to a gene: 10. In DNA, the CDR3 is TGTGCCAGCAGCTCACCTATGCGGGAGGGCCCCCAAGAGACCCAGTACTTC. It encodes CASSSPMREGPQETQYF.

The J gene is TRBJ2-3, the V gene TRBV4-2; either TRBD1 or TRBD2 may supply D (5 bases each). Trimming pared 0 bases from V and 0 bases from J, leaving 19 bases between. From germline, CDR1 is LGHNA and CDR2 YNFKEQ. CDR3 size: 19 residues. CDR3 sequence reads: CASSQERGPVAASTDTQYF. CDR3 nucleotides: TGTGCCAGCAGCCAAGAGAGGGGACCTGTGGCGGCTAGCACAGATACGCAGTATTTT.

The chain has TRBV20-1 and TRBJ2-5; D unclear. Looked up from germline, CDR1 is DFQATT and CDR2 is SNEGSKA (reference sequence). This CDR3 has 13 amino acids. Trimming cost V 2 bases and J 2 bases, with 9 bases left between them. CDR3: CSARTNLQETQYF. For the CDR3, the DNA is TGCAGTGCTAGAACAAATCTGCAAGAGACCCAGTACTTC.